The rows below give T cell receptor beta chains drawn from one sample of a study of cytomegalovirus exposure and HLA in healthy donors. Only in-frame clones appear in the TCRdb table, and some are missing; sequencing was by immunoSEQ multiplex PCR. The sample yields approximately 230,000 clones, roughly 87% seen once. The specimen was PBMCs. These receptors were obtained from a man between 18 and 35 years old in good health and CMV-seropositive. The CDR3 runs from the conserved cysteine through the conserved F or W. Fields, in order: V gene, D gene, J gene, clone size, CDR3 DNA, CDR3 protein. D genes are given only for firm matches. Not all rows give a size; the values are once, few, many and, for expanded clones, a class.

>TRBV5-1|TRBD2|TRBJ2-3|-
TGCGCCAGCAGCTCAGCTAGCGGGAGCATTGATACGCAGTATTTT
CASSSASGSIDTQYF
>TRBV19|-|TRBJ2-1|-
TGTGCCAGTAGGTCTTGGGCTAGTTCCGCAAATGAGCAGTTCTTC
CASRSWASSANEQFF
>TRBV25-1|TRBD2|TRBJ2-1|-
TGTGCCAGCAGGGGCGGGAGCTCCTACAATGAGCAGTTCTTC
CASRGGSSYNEQFF
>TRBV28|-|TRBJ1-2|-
TGTGCCAGCAGTTTATACGGGCGCTATGGCTACACCTTC
CASSLYGRYGYTF
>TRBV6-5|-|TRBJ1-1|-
TGTGCCAGCACCGCTAGGAACACTGAAGCTTTCTTT
CASTARNTEAFF
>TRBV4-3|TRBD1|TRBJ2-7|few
TGCGCCAGCAGCCAAGATGTACCAGGGGGCGTCGACGAGCAGTACTTC
CASSQDVPGGVDEQYF
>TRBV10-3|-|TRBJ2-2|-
TGTGCCAGCCGGGGTGACGGGCGCAGTTACACCGGGGAGCTGTTTTTT
CASRGDGRSYTGELFF
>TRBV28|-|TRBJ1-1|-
TGTGCCAGCAGCCTAGGGGGAACCACGGGGGGAATGAACACTGAAGCTTTCTTT
CASSLGGTTGGMNTEAFF
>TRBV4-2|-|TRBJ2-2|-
TGTGCCAGCGGCTATGAGGGACTTTTGACCGGGGAGCTGTTTTTT
CASGYEGLLTGELFF
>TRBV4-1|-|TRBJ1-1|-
TGCGCCAGCAGCCAAGTTCAGGTTTACATGAACACTGAAGCTTTCTTT
CASSQVQVYMNTEAFF
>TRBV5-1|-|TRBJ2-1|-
TGCGCCAGCAGCACCGTTGGCGGAGGGTCCTACAATGAGCAGTTCTTC
CASSTVGGGSYNEQFF
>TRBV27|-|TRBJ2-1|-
TGTGCCAGCAGTTTAATAGCGGTGAGCTCCTACAATGAGCAGTTCTTC
CASSLIAVSSYNEQFF
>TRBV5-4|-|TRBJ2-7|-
TGTGCCAGCAGCTGGGCCGACGGGACCTACGAGCAGTACTTC
CASSWADGTYEQYF
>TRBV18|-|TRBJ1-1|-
TGTGCCAGCTCACCCACGCTGACAGGGAACACTGAAGCTTTCTTT
CASSPTLTGNTEAFF
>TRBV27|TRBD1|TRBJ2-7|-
TGTGCCAGCAGTAGGGACAGGGGAGGTCTTTGGGAGCAGTACTTC
CASSRDRGGLWEQYF